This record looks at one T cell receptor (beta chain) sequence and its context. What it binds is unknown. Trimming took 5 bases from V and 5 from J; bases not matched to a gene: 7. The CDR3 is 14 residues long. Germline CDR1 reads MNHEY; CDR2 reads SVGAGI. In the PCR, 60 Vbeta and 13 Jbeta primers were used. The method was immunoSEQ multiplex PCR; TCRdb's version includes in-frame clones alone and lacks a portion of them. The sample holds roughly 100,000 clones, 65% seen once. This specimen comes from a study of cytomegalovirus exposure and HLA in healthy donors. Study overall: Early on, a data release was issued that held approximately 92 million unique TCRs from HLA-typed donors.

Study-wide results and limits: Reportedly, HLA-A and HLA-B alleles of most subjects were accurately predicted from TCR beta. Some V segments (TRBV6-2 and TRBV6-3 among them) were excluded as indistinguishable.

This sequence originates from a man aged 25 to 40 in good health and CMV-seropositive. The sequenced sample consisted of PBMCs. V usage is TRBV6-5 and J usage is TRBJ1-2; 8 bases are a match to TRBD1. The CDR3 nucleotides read TGTGCCAGCAGTCGACAGGGGCTTCCTTATGGCTACACCTTC. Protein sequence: CASSRQGLPYGYTF.